This entry is about one T cell receptor (beta chain). No antigen is known for it. This entry comes from a study of cytomegalovirus exposure and HLA in healthy donors. The study's findings and limits: A few CMV-associated chains were confirmed in vitro to be specific for CMV antigens.

The protocol was immunoSEQ multiplex PCR, while the TCRdb copy is restricted to in-frame clones and leaves out a portion. The top ten hold approximately 3.3% of the sample, which has approximately 76,000 clones, approximately 94% seen once. These donors were members of the 120-subject validation cohort, a group separate from the approximately 700-subject first cohort. The CDR3 has 14 residues. In germline, CDR1 is MGHDK, CDR2 SYGVNS. The V end lost 2 bases, the J end lost 6 bases, and 11 bases lay between the germline ends. V and J are TRBV25-1 and TRBJ1-5; D is uncertain. This clonotype was obtained from a woman between 18 and 30 years old in good health and CMV-seropositive. The sequenced material came from PBMCs. Written as DNA, the CDR3 is TGTGCCAGCAGTGAACCAACAGAAGTTCAGCCCCAGCATTTT. Protein product: CASSEPTEVQPQHF.